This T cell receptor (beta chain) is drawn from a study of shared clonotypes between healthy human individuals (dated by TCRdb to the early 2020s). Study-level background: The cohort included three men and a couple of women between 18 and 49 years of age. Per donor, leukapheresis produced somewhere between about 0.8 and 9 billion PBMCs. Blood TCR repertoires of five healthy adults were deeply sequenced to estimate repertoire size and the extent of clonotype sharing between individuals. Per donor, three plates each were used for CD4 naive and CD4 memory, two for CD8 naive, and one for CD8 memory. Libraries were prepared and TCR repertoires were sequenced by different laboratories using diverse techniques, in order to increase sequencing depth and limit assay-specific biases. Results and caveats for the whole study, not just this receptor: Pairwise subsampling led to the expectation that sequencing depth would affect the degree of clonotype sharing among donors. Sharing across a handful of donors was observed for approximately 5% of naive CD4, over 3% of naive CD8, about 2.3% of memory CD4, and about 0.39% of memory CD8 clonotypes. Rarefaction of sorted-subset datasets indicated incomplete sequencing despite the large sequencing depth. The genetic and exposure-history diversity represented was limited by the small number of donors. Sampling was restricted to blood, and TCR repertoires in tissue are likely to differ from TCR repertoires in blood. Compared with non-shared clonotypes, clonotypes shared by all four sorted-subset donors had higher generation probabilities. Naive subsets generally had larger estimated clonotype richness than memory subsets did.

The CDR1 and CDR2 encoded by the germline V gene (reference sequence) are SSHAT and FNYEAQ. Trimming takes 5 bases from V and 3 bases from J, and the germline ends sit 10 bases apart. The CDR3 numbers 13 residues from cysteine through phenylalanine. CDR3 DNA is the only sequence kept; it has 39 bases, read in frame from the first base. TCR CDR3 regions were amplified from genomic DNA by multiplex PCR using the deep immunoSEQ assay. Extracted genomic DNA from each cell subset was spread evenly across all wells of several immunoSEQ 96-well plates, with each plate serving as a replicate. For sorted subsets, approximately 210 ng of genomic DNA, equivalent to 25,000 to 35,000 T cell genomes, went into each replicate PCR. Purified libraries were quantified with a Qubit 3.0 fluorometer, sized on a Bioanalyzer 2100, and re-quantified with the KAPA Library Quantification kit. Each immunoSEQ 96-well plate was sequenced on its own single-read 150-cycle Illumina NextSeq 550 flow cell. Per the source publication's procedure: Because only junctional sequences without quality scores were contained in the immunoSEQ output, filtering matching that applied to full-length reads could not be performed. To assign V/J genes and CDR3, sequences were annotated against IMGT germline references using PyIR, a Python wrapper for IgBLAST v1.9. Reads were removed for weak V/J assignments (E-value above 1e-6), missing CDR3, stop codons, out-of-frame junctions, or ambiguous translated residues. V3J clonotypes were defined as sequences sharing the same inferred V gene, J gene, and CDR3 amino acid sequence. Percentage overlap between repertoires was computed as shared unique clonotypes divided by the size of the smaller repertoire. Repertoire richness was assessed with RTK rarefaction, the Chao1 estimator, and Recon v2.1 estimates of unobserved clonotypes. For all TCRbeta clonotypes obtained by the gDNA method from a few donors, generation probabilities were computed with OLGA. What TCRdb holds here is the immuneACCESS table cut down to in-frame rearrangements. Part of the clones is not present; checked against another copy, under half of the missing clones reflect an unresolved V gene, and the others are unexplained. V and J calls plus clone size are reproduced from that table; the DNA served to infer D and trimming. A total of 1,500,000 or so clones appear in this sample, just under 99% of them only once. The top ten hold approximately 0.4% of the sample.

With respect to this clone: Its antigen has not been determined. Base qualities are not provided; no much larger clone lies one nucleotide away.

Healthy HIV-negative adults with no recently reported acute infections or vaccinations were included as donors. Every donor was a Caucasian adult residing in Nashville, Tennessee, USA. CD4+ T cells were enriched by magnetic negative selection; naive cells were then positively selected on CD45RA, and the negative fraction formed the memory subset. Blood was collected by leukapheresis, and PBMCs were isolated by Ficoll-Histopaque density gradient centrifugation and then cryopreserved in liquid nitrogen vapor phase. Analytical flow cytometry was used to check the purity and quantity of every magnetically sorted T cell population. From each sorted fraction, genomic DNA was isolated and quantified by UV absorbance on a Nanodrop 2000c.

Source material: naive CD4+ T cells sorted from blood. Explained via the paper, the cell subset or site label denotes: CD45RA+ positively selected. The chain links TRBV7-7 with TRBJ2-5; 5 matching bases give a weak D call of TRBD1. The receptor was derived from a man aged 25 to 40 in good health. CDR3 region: CASSPGSEETQYF. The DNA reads TGTGCCAGCAGCCCAGGGTCAGAAGAGACCCAGTACTTC.